This T cell receptor beta chain was sequenced for a study of blood T cell repertoires in COVID-19. Study context: Sites in the United States, Italy and Spain provided acute and convalescent COVID-19 samples. Sample material is recorded as cDNA or gDNA derived from T cells, B-cell-depleted T cells, or PBMCs.

CDR3 size: 15 residues. The junction had 2 bases not matched to a gene; V was cut back by 0 bases and J by 7 bases. CDR1 and CDR2 from the germline V gene are MNHEY and SVGAGI. Generated by immunoSEQ multiplex PCR, the TCRdb table keeps only in-frame clones and is missing some. The sample records roughly 120,000 clones, 80% being singletons. The sample holds one count of this clone. The chain joins TRBV6-5 to TRBJ1-6, with 8 nucleotides matching TRBD1. The receptor comes from a man between 65 and 80 years old with acute or convalescent COVID-19. Sequencing was carried out using peripheral blood. CDR3 in DNA: TGTGCCAGCAGTTACTCTGGGACAGGCAATTCACCCCTCCACTTT. It yields the protein CASSYSGTGNSPLHF.